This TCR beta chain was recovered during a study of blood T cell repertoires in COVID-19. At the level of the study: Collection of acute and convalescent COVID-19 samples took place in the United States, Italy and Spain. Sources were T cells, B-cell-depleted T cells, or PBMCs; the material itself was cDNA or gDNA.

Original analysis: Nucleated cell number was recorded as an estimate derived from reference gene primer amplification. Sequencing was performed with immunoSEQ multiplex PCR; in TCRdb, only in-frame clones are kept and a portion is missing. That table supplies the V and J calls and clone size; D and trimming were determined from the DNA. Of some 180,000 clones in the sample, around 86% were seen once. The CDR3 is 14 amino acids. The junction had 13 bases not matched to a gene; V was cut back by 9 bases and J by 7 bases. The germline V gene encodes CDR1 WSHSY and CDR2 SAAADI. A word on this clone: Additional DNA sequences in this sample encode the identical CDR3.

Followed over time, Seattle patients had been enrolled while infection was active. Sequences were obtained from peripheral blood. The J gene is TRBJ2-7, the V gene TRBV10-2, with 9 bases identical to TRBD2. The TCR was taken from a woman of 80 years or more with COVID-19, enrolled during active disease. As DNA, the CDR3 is TGCGCCAGTAGTCCCCTAGCGGGAAAGGAGGAGCAGTACTTC. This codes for CASSPLAGKEEQYF.